What follows describes a single T cell receptor beta chain. The data derive from a study of CD8 T cells in Susac syndrome. Random-hexamer reverse transcription was applied to about 0.5 to 1 ug RNA. By means of immunoSEQ multiplex PCR, TCR beta CDR3 spanning 54 Vbeta and 13 Jbeta underwent amplification. MiXCR, applied by TCRdb to the immunoSEQ multiplex PCR reads, yields one record per CDR3 protein. Of over 95,000 distinct CDR3 sequences listed, 85% to 95% are singletons. The CDR3 runs 17 residues. Looked up from germline, CDR1 is LGHNA and CDR2 is YSLEER. The germline V and J ends were trimmed by 3 bases and 0 bases, with 15 bases remaining between them. High-throughput TCR beta sequencing covered peripheral CD8+ and CD4+ T cells.

Sample: CD8+ T cells from PBMCs. The chain links TRBV4-3 to TRBJ2-1, with D hard to call. The receptor was isolated from a human donor in good health. The CDR3 DNA follows: TGCGCCAGCAGCCAGGCCGGACGGTCGAGCTCCTACAATGAGCAGTTCTTC. It codes for CASSQAGRSSSYNEQFF.